Following are 8 T cell receptor beta chains from one sample sequenced in a study of Ad26.COV2.S vaccination and SARS-CoV-2 variants listed by TCRdb under 2021. Explained via the paper, the treatment or condition label denotes: roughly 20 received Ad26.COV2.S at low or high dose, single or two shots; 5 received placebo; per-sample allocation not given. For vaccine and placebo recipients, the sequenced repertoires came from samples collected on day 63 after the first injection. To prepare the library, the immunoSEQ multiplex PCR assay was applied. TCRdb took over this immuneACCESS table, retaining in-frame rearrangements with V and J assigned. Such tables are incomplete; in checked studies, under half of the missing clones stem from an unresolved V gene, and the remainder is unexplained. In all, the sample holds 430,000 or so clones, and roughly 89% of those were seen once. The biggest ten clones account for around 2.6% of the sample.

Sequencing used peripheral blood, obtained in a trial of Ad26.COV2.S vaccine versus placebo. The receptors stem from a person between 18 and 60 years old who received the Ad26.COV2.S COVID-19 vaccine or a placebo.

The genes are TRBV2 and TRBJ2-7; TRBD1 or TRBD2 may be the D gene (6 bases each). The CDR3 contains 15 residues. V dropped 8 bases and J dropped 1 base, with 18 bases sitting between them. CDR1 is SNHLY and CDR2 is FYNNEI in the germline V gene. Here the CDR3 reads CASGGTHRTSYEQYV. As DNA, the CDR3 is TGTGCCAGCGGAGGGACACACCGTACATCCTACGAGCAGTACGTC.

As regards this clone: Other DNA sequences within the sample encode an identical CDR3. The chain recombines TRBV11-3 with TRBJ1-2; D gene ambiguous. Germline V gene lookup returns CDR1 SGHNT and CDR2 YENEEA. Trimming took 0 bases from V and 4 from J, leaving 3 bases between them. The CDR3 length is 12 residues. The CDR3 protein is CASSLDGYGYTF. The CDR3 DNA reads as TGTGCCAGCAGCTTAGACGGCTATGGCTACACCTTC.

A few counts support this clone. V gene TRBV6-5 combines with J gene TRBJ2-2, with a tentative D call TRBD2 (6 bases). The germline gives CDR1 MNHEY, CDR2 SVGAGI. This CDR3 is built from 14 residues. Trimming shortened V by 4 bases and J by 6 bases, and 12 bases separated the two germline ends. The DNA of the CDR3 is TGTGCCAGCAGTTTCCAAACGGGGGCCGGGGAGCTGTTTTTT. Protein product: CASSFQTGAGELFF.

The V call is TRBV11-2, the J call TRBJ2-5; TRBD1 is a possible D gene (5 bases). V dropped 2 bases and J dropped 4 bases, with 11 bases sitting between them. The CDR3 totals 14 residues. Germline V gives CDR1 SGHAT, CDR2 FQNNGV. Here the CDR3 DNA reads TGTGCCAGCAGCTTAATGACAGTTTTAGAGACCCAGTACTTC. Its translation is CASSLMTVLETQYF.

There are a few counts of this clone. J is TRBJ2-6 and V is TRBV28; D unclear. The CDR3 covers 16 residues. The V and J ends lost 4 bases and 0 bases respectively, with 10 bases between them. Germline V gene lookup returns CDR1 MDHEN and CDR2 SYDVKM. As DNA, the CDR3 is TGTGCCAGCAGTTCCACAAGTTACTCTGGGGCCAACGTCCTGACTTTC. It encodes CASSSTSYSGANVLTF. Full variable domain (outside the CDR3, taken from reference TRBV28 and TRBJ2-6): DVKVTQSSRYLVKRTGEKVFLECVQDMDHENMFWYRQDPGLGLRLIYFSYDVKMKEKGDIPEGYSVSREKKERFSLILESASTNQTSMYLCASSSTSYSGANVLTFGAGSRLTVL.

V is TRBV28 and J is TRBJ1-3, with 8 nucleotides matching TRBD1. CDR3 length: 15 amino acids. CDR1 is MDHEN, CDR2 SYDVKM, per germline. The V gene end was trimmed by 5 bases and the J gene end by 4 bases; junction bases not matched to a gene: 7. This CDR3 is CASSVSGGGGNTIYF. The CDR3 DNA reads TGTGCCAGCAGTGTCTCAGGGGGCGGAGGAAACACCATATATTTT.

The rearrangement links TRBV19 to TRBJ1-5; D gene uncertain. Trimming took 3 bases from V and 0 from J, leaving 6 bases between them. CDR1 is LNHDA and CDR2 is SQIVND in the germline V gene (reference sequence). The CDR3 has 14 amino acids. The CDR3: CASSITYSNQPQHF. The DNA for the CDR3 is TGTGCCAGTAGTATCACTTATAGCAATCAGCCCCAGCATTTT.

The CDR3: CASSLGPRQGDNTEAFF. CDR3 DNA: TGCGCCAGCAGCTTGGGACCCAGACAGGGGGATAACACTGAAGCTTTCTTT. The V call is TRBV5-1, the J call TRBJ1-1, with TRBD1 matching 9 bases. CDR3 length: 17 residues. Germline assignment: CDR1 SGHRS and CDR2 YFSETQ. Unmatched junction bases numbered 8, after V lost 0 bases and J lost 2 bases.